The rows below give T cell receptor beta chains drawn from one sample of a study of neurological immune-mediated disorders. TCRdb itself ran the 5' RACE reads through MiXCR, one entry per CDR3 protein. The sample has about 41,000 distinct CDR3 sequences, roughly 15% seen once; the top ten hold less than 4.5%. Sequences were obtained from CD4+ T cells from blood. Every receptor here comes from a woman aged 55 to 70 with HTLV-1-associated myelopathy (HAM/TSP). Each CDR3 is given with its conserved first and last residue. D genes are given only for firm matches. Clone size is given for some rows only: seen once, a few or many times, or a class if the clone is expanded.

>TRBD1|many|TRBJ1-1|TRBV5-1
TGCGCCAGCAGCCCGGGACAGGGCGCCACTGAAGCTTTCTTT
CASSPGQGATEAFF
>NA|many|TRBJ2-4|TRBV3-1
TGTGCCAGCAGCTTGGGACGGAACGGAAACATTCAGTACTTC
CASSLGRNGNIQYF
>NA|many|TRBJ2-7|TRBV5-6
TGTGCCAGCAGCTTGGAGGGGTTTATGATCTACGAGCAGTACTTC
CASSLEGFMIYEQYF
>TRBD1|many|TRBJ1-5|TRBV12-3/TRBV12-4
TGTGCCAGCAGTTTTGACAGGGGTCGGCAGCCCCAGCATTTT
CASSFDRGRQPQHF
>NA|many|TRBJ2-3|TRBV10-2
TGCGCCAGCAGTGAGTATTCTGGCTTTCCAGGGGCCCGCACAGATACGCAGTATTTT
CASSEYSGFPGARTDTQYF
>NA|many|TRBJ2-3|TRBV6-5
TGTGCCAGCAGTTCGGGACAAGGTCATCCGACAGATACGCAGTATTTT
CASSSGQGHPTDTQYF
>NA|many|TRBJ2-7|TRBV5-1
TGCGCCAGCAGCTTGTCGGGATTTCGTTCCTACGAGCAGTACTTC
CASSLSGFRSYEQYF
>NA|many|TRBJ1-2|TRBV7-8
TGTGCCAGCAGCGCAACAGGGTTCGGAGGCTACACCTTC
CASSATGFGGYTF
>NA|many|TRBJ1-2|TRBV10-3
TGTGCCATCTGGGACACCGGGACCCCCTATGGCTACACCTTC
CAIWDTGTPYGYTF
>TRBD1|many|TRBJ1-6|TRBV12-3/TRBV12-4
TGTGCCAGCAGTTCCGGGACAGGGGGCTTGAATTCACCCCTCCACTTT
CASSSGTGGLNSPLHF
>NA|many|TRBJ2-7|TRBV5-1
TGCGCCAGCAGCCTCAAATCCACAGGCGAGCAGTACTTC
CASSLKSTGEQYF
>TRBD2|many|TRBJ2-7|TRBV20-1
TGCAGTGCTAGCCTAGCGGGGGGGCCTTCTGAGCAGTACTTC
CSASLAGGPSEQYF
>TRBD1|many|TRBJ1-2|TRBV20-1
TGCAGTGCAAATTTCGGGACAGGGGGCCATGGCTATGGCTACACCTTC
CSANFGTGGHGYGYTF
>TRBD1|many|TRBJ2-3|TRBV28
TGTGCCAGCAGTTTTTTAGGGGGCGACACAGATACGCAGTATTTT
CASSFLGGDTDTQYF
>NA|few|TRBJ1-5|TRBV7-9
TGTGCCAGCAGCGCGAACAAGGGGGGCAACCAGCCCCAGCATTTT
CASSANKGGNQPQHF
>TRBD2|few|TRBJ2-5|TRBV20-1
TGCAGTGCCCTCCTAGCGGACAAAGGAGAGACCCAGTACTTC
CSALLADKGETQYF
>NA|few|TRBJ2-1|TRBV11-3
TGTGCCAGCAGATCCGTCGGGTGGGAGGCCTACAATGAGCAGTTCTTC
CASRSVGWEAYNEQFF
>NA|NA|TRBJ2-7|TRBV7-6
TGTGCCAGCAGTTACAGGGGGGGAGCCTACGAGCAGTACTTC
CASSYRGGAYEQYF
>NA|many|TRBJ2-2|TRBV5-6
TGTGCCAGCAGCAAACCTCTAGGTGGGGGGAACACCGGGGAGCTGTTTTTT
CASSKPLGGGNTGELFF
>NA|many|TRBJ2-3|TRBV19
TGTGCCAGTAGTGGACGCGGTGAGGGGTATCGCACAGATACGCAGTATTTT
CASSGRGEGYRTDTQYF
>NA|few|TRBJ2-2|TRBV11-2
TGTGCCAGCAGCTTGGTGGCAGGAGCGAACACCGGGGAGCTGTTTTTT
CASSLVAGANTGELFF
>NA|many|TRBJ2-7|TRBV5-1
TGCGCCGGTCGGGGTTCCTACGAGCAGTACTTC
CAGRGSYEQYF
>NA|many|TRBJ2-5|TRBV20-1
TGCAGTGCTATTCGGGGATACCAAGAGACCCAGTACTTC
CSAIRGYQETQYF
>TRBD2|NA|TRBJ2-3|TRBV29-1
TGCAGCGTTGAGCGCCGGGTAGCGGGGGCCATCACAGATACGCAGTATTTT
CSVERRVAGAITDTQYF
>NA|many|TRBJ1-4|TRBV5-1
TGCGCCAGTCATCCGGGACACGGAAATGAAAAACTGTTTTTT
CASHPGHGNEKLFF
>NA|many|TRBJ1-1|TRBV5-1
TGCGCCAGCAGCTTGATTCTGGGGGTGGTCACTGAAGCTTTCTTT
CASSLILGVVTEAFF
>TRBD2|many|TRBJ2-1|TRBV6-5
TGTGCCAGCAACCCGCGGGGGGCGAGGAATGAGCAGTTCTTC
CASNPRGARNEQFF
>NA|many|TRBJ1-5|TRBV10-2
TGCGCCAGCAGTGAGTCTGGAGTGAGCAATCAGCCCCAGCATTTT
CASSESGVSNQPQHF
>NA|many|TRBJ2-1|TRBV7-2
TGTGCCAGCAGCTTAGATCTGGGAAGGTCCTACAATGAGCAGTTCTTC
CASSLDLGRSYNEQFF
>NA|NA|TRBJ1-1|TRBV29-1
TGCAGCGTTCTTAACCATGGTCGGTCAGGGAACACTGAAGCTTTCTTT
CSVLNHGRSGNTEAFF
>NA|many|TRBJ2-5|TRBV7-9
TGTGCCAGCGAACCCGGCAGCGGAGCACTCGAACGGGAGACCCAGTACTTC
CASEPGSGALERETQYF
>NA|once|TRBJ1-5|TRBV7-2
TGTGCCAGCAGCTTAGGGTGGGGTCAGCCCCAGCATTTT
CASSLGWGQPQHF
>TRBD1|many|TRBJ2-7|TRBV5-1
TGCGCCAGCAGCTTGGAGGACAGGGTCTACGAGCAGTACTTC
CASSLEDRVYEQYF
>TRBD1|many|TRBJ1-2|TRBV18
TGTGCCAGCTCACCAGGGACAGGGAATGGCTACACCTTC
CASSPGTGNGYTF
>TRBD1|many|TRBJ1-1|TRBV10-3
TGTGCCATCCGTGGGGACAGGCTTAACACTGAAGCTTTCTTT
CAIRGDRLNTEAFF
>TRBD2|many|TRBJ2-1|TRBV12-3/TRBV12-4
TGTGCCAGCAGGGCCCTAGCGGGGGGGTACAATGAGCAGTTCTTC
CASRALAGGYNEQFF
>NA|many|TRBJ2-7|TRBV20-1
TGCAGTGCTAGTGGGCTCTTGGGGACCTACGAGCAGTACTTC
CSASGLLGTYEQYF
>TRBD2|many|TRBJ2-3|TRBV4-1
TGCGCCAGCAGCCGACTAGCGGGGGGCACAGATACGCAGTATTTT
CASSRLAGGTDTQYF
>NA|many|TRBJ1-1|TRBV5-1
TGCGCCAGCAGCGGAGGTGGGGCGCCGAACACTGAAGCTTTCTTT
CASSGGGAPNTEAFF
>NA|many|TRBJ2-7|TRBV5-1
TGCGCCAGCAGCTTAACCGGGACACCTTACGAGCAGTACTTC
CASSLTGTPYEQYF
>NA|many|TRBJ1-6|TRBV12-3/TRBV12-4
TGTGCCAGCAGCGGCAATCTCCCAAGCAATAATTCACCCCTCCACTTT
CASSGNLPSNNSPLHF
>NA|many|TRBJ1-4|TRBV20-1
TGCAGTGCTAGACCCGGGACTTCGAATGAAAAACTGTTTTTT
CSARPGTSNEKLFF
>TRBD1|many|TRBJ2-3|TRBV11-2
TGTGCCAGCGGGACAGGGGGGAATCGGGATACGCAGTATTTT
CASGTGGNRDTQYF
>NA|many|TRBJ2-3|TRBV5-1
TGCGCCAGCAGCTTGGCTGGACAGAAAGGCACAGATACGCAGTATTTT
CASSLAGQKGTDTQYF
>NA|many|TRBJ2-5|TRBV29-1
TGCAGCGTTGAAGGGACTGACAACCAGCAAGAGACCCAGTACTTC
CSVEGTDNQQETQYF
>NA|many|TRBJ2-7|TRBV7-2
TGTGCCAGCAGCTTCCCCCGGACAGCCTACGAGCAGTACTTC
CASSFPRTAYEQYF
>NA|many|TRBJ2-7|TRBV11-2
TGTGCCAGCAGCTTTTCTGACGAGCAGTACTTC
CASSFSDEQYF
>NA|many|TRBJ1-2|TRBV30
TGTGCCTGGAGGTGGGGGGTCGGCTACACCTTC
CAWRWGVGYTF
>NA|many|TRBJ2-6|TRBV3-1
TGTGCCAGCAGCCAAGATCGGCGGCCTGGGGCCAACGTCCTGACTTTC
CASSQDRRPGANVLTF
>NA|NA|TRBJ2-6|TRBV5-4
TGTGCCAGCAGCTTGGATTCCCCAGGGGTTGATGGGGCCAACGTCCTGACTTTC
CASSLDSPGVDGANVLTF
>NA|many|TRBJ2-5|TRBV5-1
TGCGCCAGCAGCTTTCATGGAGCATTCCAAGAGACCCAGTACTTC
CASSFHGAFQETQYF